This TCR beta chain was documented in a study of molecular identifiers for immune sequencing clone quantification. Study-wide context: Replicate RNA from roughly 20,000 or 100,000 naive CD8 T cells formed five aliquots; four were sequenced.

This CDR3 comprises 15 residues. The germline gives CDR1 SEHNR, CDR2 FQNEAQ (reference sequence). The junction had 6 bases not matched to a gene; V was cut back by 5 bases and J by 4 bases. This clonotype was seen at least ten times. Its specificity is not known. Naive CD8 T cells were sorted as CD8+CD4-CCR7+CD45RA+. Findings of the study overall: In naive cells, clones above 20 RNA copies held under 1% of molecules, whereas in effector cells they held over 99%.

TCRdb re-called the PCR reads with MiXCR, one entry per CDR3 protein. The sample lists about 640,000 distinct CDR3 sequences, less than 20% occurring once. Input material: naive CD8+ T cells from blood, with Jurkat cell RNA spiked in. Described subset: FACS-sorted CD8+CD4-CCR7+CD45RA+ naive T cells. The chain has TRBV7-9 and TRBJ1-4, with TRBD1 identical over 8 bases. The TCR sequence derives from a human donor in good health. Some libraries in this study had Jurkat cell RNA spiked in. The CDR3 loop reads CASSDSGQGNEKLFF. The CDR3 nucleotides are TGTGCCAGCAGCGATTCTGGACAGGGTAATGAAAAACTGTTTTTT. The variable domain in full, with the rest retrieved from reference TRBV7-9 and TRBJ1-4, is DTGVSQNPRHKITKRGQNVTFRCDPISEHNRLYWYRQTLGQGPEFLTYFQNEAQLEKSRLLSDRFSAERPKGSFSTLEIQRTEQGDSAMYLCASSDSGQGNEKLFFGSGTQLSVL.